This T cell receptor (beta chain) was profiled in a study of regulatory T cells in long-lasting Graves disease. This clonotype showed up just a few times. What it recognizes is unknown. Investigators prepared the TCR beta libraries by applying iRepertoire HTBI primers and Arm-PCR of CDR3 regions. TCRdb independently ran MiXCR on the multiplex PCR reads; one entry per CDR3 protein. The sample shows 360,000 or so distinct CDR3 sequences, roughly 10% of them seen only once. There are 15 residues in the CDR3. Trimming cost V 1 base and J 7 bases; bases outside gene matches: 8. The germline V gene encodes CDR1 DFQATT and CDR2 SNEGSKA (reference sequence). Time point reported: newly diagnosed GD, antithyroid drugs for less than 3 months. Following extraction of RNA from PBMCs, that RNA was used to make the TCR library. General study points: Accuracy was possibly reduced by small sample size. Persistent disease was associated with favored TRBV28 usage and with favored use of TRBJ1-2 and TRBJ2-5.

This sample was shared with a second study, whose subject was T cells in Graves' hyperthyroidism and ophthalmopathy. That paper adds: Hyperthyroidism had been newly diagnosed in patients aged 18 to 65, and its duration was under 2 months.

The sequencing used peripheral blood mononuclear cells (PBMCs), collected at new diagnosis, from a patient treated with antithyroid drugs. This TCR derives from a young woman with Graves disease. This chain connects TRBV20-1 to TRBJ1-5, with TRBD1 identical over 9 bases. CDR3 sequence (DNA): TGCAGTGCTAGAGTGGAACAGGGGGCGCGGCAGCCCCAGCATTTT. Its protein is CSARVEQGARQPQHF.